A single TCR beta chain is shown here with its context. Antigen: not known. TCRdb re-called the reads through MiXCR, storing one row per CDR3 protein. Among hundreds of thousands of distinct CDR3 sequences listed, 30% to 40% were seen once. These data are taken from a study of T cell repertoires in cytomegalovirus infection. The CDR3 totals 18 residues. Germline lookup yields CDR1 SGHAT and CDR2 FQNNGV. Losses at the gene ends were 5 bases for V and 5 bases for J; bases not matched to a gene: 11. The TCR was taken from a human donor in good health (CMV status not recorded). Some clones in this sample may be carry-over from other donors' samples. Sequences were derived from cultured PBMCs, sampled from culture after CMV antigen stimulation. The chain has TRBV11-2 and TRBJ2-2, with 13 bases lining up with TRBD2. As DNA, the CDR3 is TGTGCCAGCAGCAGCATCTTTCAACTAGCGGGGGGGACCGGGGAGCTGTTTTTT. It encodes CASSSIFQLAGGTGELFF.